Reported below is one TCR beta chain. Its antigen is unidentified. Sequencing used immunoSEQ multiplex PCR; TCRdb keeps in-frame clones, though not all of them. The sample contains tens of thousands of clones, approximately 86% of which appear only once. This specimen comes from a study of OX40 agonist ivuxolimab in advanced cancers. Overall study: Ivuxolimab, an antibody that agonizes OX40 (CD134), was administered to the patients. A partial response was reached by three patients: one with hepatocellular carcinoma and two with cutaneous melanoma. General study results and limits: Researchers report that CD8+ T cells had, on average, more expanded clones than CD4+.

V was pared by 4 bases and J by 4 bases, with 6 bases of the junction left unmatched. Germline loops: CDR1 LNHDA, CDR2 SQIVND (reference sequence). The CDR3 spans 15 residues. Peripheral blood came from all dose cohorts at three timepoints. The clonotype originates from an adult with an advanced solid tumor such as melanoma, head and neck, liver or kidney cancer. The source material was CD4+ or CD8+ T cells sorted from blood, sampled in a trial of the OX40 agonist ivuxolimab. The V gene is TRBV19, the J gene TRBJ2-2, with 7 bases aligning to TRBD1. The CDR3 spells CASSTGTVSTGELFF. The CDR3 DNA follows: TGTGCCAGTAGTACGGGGACAGTCTCCACCGGGGAGCTGTTTTTT.